These 28 T cell receptor beta chains were sequenced from one sample in a study of shared clonotypes between healthy human individuals. TCRdb's copy holds only in-frame clones and misses some; the assay was immunoSEQ multiplex PCR. The sample includes 2.3 million or so clones, 80% to 95% of them seen just once. Sequencing input: naive CD4+ T cells from PBMCs. As for subset: CD45RA+ positively selected. The origin of the receptors is a man aged 18 to 29 in good health. Some clones in this sample may be carry-over from other donors' samples.

This chain joins TRBV5-1 and TRBJ2-7, with TRBD1 matching over 12 bases. The germline V gene encodes CDR1 SGHRS and CDR2 YFSETQ. CDR3 length: 15 residues. V was clipped by 4 bases and J by 1 base; unmatched bases: 3. The CDR3 coding sequence is TGCGCCAGCAGCGGGGACAGGGGGCCATCCTACGAGCAGTACTTC. Protein: CASSGDRGPSYEQYF.

The gene calls are TRBV29-1 and TRBJ1-2; 7 bases align to TRBD1. CDR3 length: 12 residues. J gave up 5 bases and V 7 bases, and 7 bases lay outside the gene matches. Germline loops: CDR1 SQVTM, CDR2 ANQGSEA. The CDR3 reads CSASGTAYGYTF. The DNA of the CDR3 is TGCAGCGCCTCAGGGACAGCTTATGGCTACACCTTC.

The chain has TRBV2 and TRBJ1-1; TRBD1 is a possible D gene (5 bases). CDR3 length: 14 amino acids. V dropped 7 bases and J dropped 2 bases, with 14 bases sitting between them. From germline, CDR1 is SNHLY and CDR2 FYNNEI. CDR3 protein: CASNRRGDNTEAFF. CDR3 coding DNA: TGTGCCAGCAACCGGAGGGGCGACAACACTGAAGCTTTCTTT. The full variable domain, with the rest looked up from reference TRBV2 and TRBJ1-1, is EPEVTQTPSHQVTQMGQEVILRCVPISNHLYFYWYRQILGQKVEFLVSFYNNEISEKSEIFDDQFSVERPDGSNFTLKIRSTKLEDSAMYFCASNRRGDNTEAFFGQGTRLTVV.

The V and J genes are TRBV5-1 and TRBJ2-3; 8 bases fit TRBD2. Germline V gene sequence: CDR1 SGHRS, CDR2 YFSETQ. Trimming removed 0 bases from V and 2 bases from J; junction bases left unmatched: 2. This CDR3 has 15 residues. As DNA, the CDR3 is TGCGCCAGCAGCTTGGCTAGCGGGTACACAGATACGCAGTATTTT. It specifies CASSLASGYTDTQYF.

This chain links TRBV19 with TRBJ2-1; D unresolved. V shed 2 bases and J shed 0 bases, with 8 bases lying between them. Germline lookup yields CDR1 LNHDA and CDR2 SQIVND (reference sequence). The CDR3 length is 15 residues. This CDR3 reads CASSIRGSSYNEQFF. The CDR3 region has the DNA TGTGCCAGTAGTATACGAGGAAGCTCCTACAATGAGCAGTTCTTC.

This chain links TRBV18 with TRBJ2-7; D is possibly TRBD1 or TRBD2 (5 bases each). V lost 6 bases, J lost 3 bases, and 18 bases lay in between. The V gene's germline CDR1 is KGHSH and CDR2 LQKENI. CDR3 size: 15 residues. In DNA form, the CDR3 reads TGTGCCAGCTCGCCCTACTCCGGGACGGACTACGAGCAGTACTTC. Protein sequence: CASSPYSGTDYEQYF.

The rearrangement joins TRBV7-3 to TRBJ1-1; D ambiguous. From germline, CDR1 is SGHTA and CDR2 FQGTGA. The CDR3 spans 14 residues. V was cut by 6 bases and J by 2 bases, with 13 bases left in between. The CDR3 region is CASRPTDANTEAFF. In DNA, the CDR3 is TGTGCCAGCAGACCTACCGACGCTAACACTGAAGCTTTCTTT.

This chain connects TRBV28 to TRBJ1-4, with unresolved D. Germline V lookup: CDR1 MDHEN, CDR2 SYDVKM. Deletions cut 7 bases from V and 7 bases from J, with 13 bases between. This CDR3 has 13 residues. The CDR3 sequence: CASTLDQSEKLFF. In nucleotides, the CDR3 is TGTGCCAGCACCCTCGACCAATCTGAAAAACTGTTTTTT. The whole variable domain, remainder taken from reference TRBV28 and TRBJ1-4, is DVKVTQSSRYLVKRTGEKVFLECVQDMDHENMFWYRQDPGLGLRLIYFSYDVKMKEKGDIPEGYSVSREKKERFSLILESASTNQTSMYLCASTLDQSEKLFFGSGTQLSVL.

The chain recombines TRBV2 with TRBJ2-2; D gene ambiguous. Trimming left V 4 bases short and J 1 base short, with 16 bases between. CDR1 is SNHLY and CDR2 is FYNNEI in the germline V gene. The CDR3 has 17 amino acids. The CDR3 nucleotides are TGTGCCAGCAGTGGGCCCGGTGGGGATTGGAACACCGGGGAGCTGTTTTTT. Translated: CASSGPGGDWNTGELFF.

This chain links TRBV27 with TRBJ2-7; TRBD1 matches at 9 bases. V trimming: 3 bases; J trimming: 3 bases; junction bases outside the gene matches: 6. The CDR3 extends over 15 amino acids. The germline V gene encodes CDR1 MNHEY and CDR2 SMNVEV (reference sequence). The CDR3 is CASSFLGDRDYEQYF. The CDR3, as DNA: TGTGCCAGCAGTTTTTTGGGGGACAGGGACTACGAGCAGTACTTC.

This chain links TRBV7-7 with TRBJ2-5; 10 positions agree with TRBD1. CDR3 length: 17 amino acids. V trimming: 5 bases; J trimming: 4 bases; junction bases outside the gene matches: 13. The germline V gene encodes CDR1 SSHAT and CDR2 FNYEAQ (reference sequence). The CDR3 region is CASSLGAPTGGPETQYF. DNA for the CDR3: TGTGCCAGCAGCCTAGGGGCCCCGACAGGGGGCCCAGAGACCCAGTACTTC.

The table lists this clone with a few counts. The chain carries TRBV5-4 and TRBJ1-1, with a tentative D call TRBD1 (6 bases). CDR1 is SGHNT and CDR2 is YYREEE in the germline V gene (reference sequence). With 4 bases removed from V and 11 bases from J, the gap between germline ends came to 21 bases. The CDR3 runs to 14 residues. The CDR3 loop is CASSVKTGALGAFF. The CDR3 DNA reads as TGTGCCAGCAGCGTAAAGACAGGCGCTTTGGGGGCTTTCTTT.

Only a few counts were recorded for this clone. The chain couples TRBV9 to TRBJ2-7; 7 bases match TRBD1. V lost 0 bases and J lost 2; bases outside the gene matches: 5. CDR1 and CDR2 from the germline V gene are SGDLS and YYNGEE. The CDR3 loop spans 15 amino acids. The CDR3, as DNA: TGTGCCAGCAGCGTAGGGGGACAGACCCCCTACGAGCAGTACTTC. This codes for CASSVGGQTPYEQYF.

The chain joins TRBV25-1 to TRBJ2-3; 7 bases match TRBD2. With 1 base clipped from V and 6 bases from J, the junction kept 7 bases outside the gene matches. In germline, CDR1 is MGHDK, CDR2 SYGVNS. This CDR3 is 15 amino acids long. The CDR3, as DNA: TGTGCCAGCAGTGAATGGGGTTGGCGGGAGGATACGCAGTATTTT. This codes for CASSEWGWREDTQYF. The full variable domain, with the rest looked up from reference TRBV25-1 and TRBJ2-3, is EADIYQTPRYLVIGTGKKITLECSQTMGHDKMYWYQQDPGMELHLIHYSYGVNSTEKGDLSSESTVSRIRTEHFPLTLESARPSHTSQYLCASSEWGWREDTQYFGPGTRLTVL.

CDR3 sequence reads: CASSPSRGLAGLLAKNIQYF. Here the CDR3 DNA reads TGTGCCAGCAGTCCGTCACGGGGACTAGCGGGGCTATTAGCCAAAAACATTCAGTACTTC. The chain recombines TRBV28 with TRBJ2-4; 13 nucleotides agree with TRBD2. The germline gives CDR1 MDHEN, CDR2 SYDVKM. Unmatched junction bases numbered 13, after V lost 5 bases and J lost 0 bases. This CDR3 contains 20 residues. The entire variable domain, with the rest obtained from reference TRBV28 and TRBJ2-4, is as follows: DVKVTQSSRYLVKRTGEKVFLECVQDMDHENMFWYRQDPGLGLRLIYFSYDVKMKEKGDIPEGYSVSREKKERFSLILESASTNQTSMYLCASSPSRGLAGLLAKNIQYFGAGTRLSVL.

This sequence joins TRBV29-1 and TRBJ2-7, with D perhaps matching TRBD1 or TRBD2 (6 bases each). The CDR3 length is 21 residues. Germline V gives CDR1 SQVTM, CDR2 ANQGSEA. V shed 0 bases and J shed 0 bases, with 30 bases lying between them. The chain's CDR3 is CSVEESCLGGTRAIPSYEQYF. As DNA, the CDR3 is TGCAGCGTTGAAGAGTCGTGCCTCGGGGGCACCAGGGCTATCCCCTCCTACGAGCAGTACTTC.

The V call is TRBV19, the J call TRBJ1-3; no reliable D call. Per the germline V gene, CDR1 is LNHDA and CDR2 is SQIVND (reference sequence). V was cut by 5 bases and J by 3 bases, with 17 bases left in between. The CDR3 covers 16 residues. The CDR3 DNA reads as TGTGCCAGTAGTTCCCTCAGTGGAGATCGTGGAAACACCATATATTTT. This encodes CASSSLSGDRGNTIYF. Full variable domain (outside the CDR3, taken from reference TRBV19 and TRBJ1-3): DGGITQSPKYLFRKEGQNVTLSCEQNLNHDAMYWYRQDPGQGLRLIYYSQIVNDFQKGDIAEGYSVSREKKESFPLTVTSAQKNPTAFYLCASSSLSGDRGNTIYFGEGSWLTVV.

The gene calls are TRBV5-4 and TRBJ2-7, with a possible D match to TRBD2 (5 bases). Germline V gene sequence: CDR1 SGHNT, CDR2 YYREEE (reference sequence). There are 13 residues in the CDR3. V shed 4 bases and J shed 7 bases, with 15 bases lying between them. The CDR3 spells CASSPDSSGEQYF. The CDR3 bases are TGTGCCAGCAGCCCGGACTCCTCGGGGGAGCAGTACTTC.

V and J are TRBV28 and TRBJ2-1; 7 bases match TRBD2. Looked up from germline, CDR1 is MDHEN and CDR2 is SYDVKM. The V segment lost 6 bases and the J segment 3 bases; nucleotides outside the gene matches: 2. The CDR3 covers 13 residues. CDR3 in DNA: TGTGCCAGCAGCTGGGGGGGCTACAATGAGCAGTTCTTC. Its protein is CASSWGGYNEQFF.

This clone was seen once. CDR3 in DNA: TGTGCCAGCAGCCCGGGACAGGGGGAGACAGATACGCAGTATTTT. Translated: CASSPGQGETDTQYF. The gene calls are TRBV7-9 and TRBJ2-3; 11 bases agree with TRBD1. Looked up from germline, CDR1 is SEHNR and CDR2 is FQNEAQ (reference sequence). Losses at the gene ends were 5 bases for V and 3 bases for J; bases not matched to a gene: 4. CDR3 length: 15 amino acids.

Comments on this clone: Other DNA sequences in this specimen translate into the identical CDR3. The chain is built from TRBV2 and TRBJ2-7; D is possibly TRBD1 (6 bases). Trimming removed 4 bases at V and 4 bases at J, with 8 bases between. The CDR3 extends over 12 amino acids. CDR1 is SNHLY, CDR2 FYNNEI, per germline. The CDR3 nucleotides read TGTGCCAGCAGTGCACAGGGTTACGAGCAGTACTTC. The encoded protein is CASSAQGYEQYF.

The chain is built from TRBV4-3 and TRBJ2-5; D is perhaps TRBD1 (6 bases). Trimming stripped 5 bases from V and 4 bases from J, with 11 bases between. This CDR3 spans 13 amino acids. The germline V gene has CDR1 LGHNA and CDR2 YSLEER. The CDR3 DNA is TGCGCCAGCAGCTCCCAAGGGGGAGAGACCCAGTACTTC. Its translation: CASSSQGGETQYF.

The gene calls are TRBV15 and TRBJ1-1, with D possibly being TRBD1 (5 bases). V was trimmed by 5 bases and J by 3 bases, leaving 13 bases between them. The germline V gene has CDR1 LNHNV and CDR2 YYDKDF (reference sequence). The CDR3 extends over 14 amino acids. The CDR3 nucleotides are TGTGCCACCAGCTTATTCCTGGGGGACACTGAAGCTTTCTTT. This codes for CATSLFLGDTEAFF.

This chain connects TRBV7-3 to TRBJ1-1; no clear D gene. The CDR3 sequence is 13 residues long. The germline CDR1 and CDR2 sequences are SGHTA and FQGTGA. V lost 5 bases and J 1 base, leaving 8 bases between the germline ends. The CDR3 DNA is TGTGCCAGCAGCGCTACACCGAACACTGAAGCTTTCTTT. Its protein is CASSATPNTEAFF.

The chain has TRBV7-8 and TRBJ1-1, with unresolved D. CDR1 and CDR2 (germline): SGHVS, FQNEAQ. The CDR3 runs 14 residues. Trimming took 4 bases from V and 0 from J, leaving 9 bases between them. This CDR3 reads CASSWSAMNTEAFF. CDR3 bases: TGTGCCAGCAGCTGGTCAGCTATGAACACTGAAGCTTTCTTT.

With regard to this clone: This same CDR3 is encoded by further DNA sequences in the sample. J is TRBJ2-5 and V is TRBV30; D gene unclear. V dropped 1 base and J dropped 2 bases, with 2 bases sitting between them. There are 11 residues in the CDR3. From germline, CDR1 is GTSNPN and CDR2 SVGIG (reference sequence). This CDR3 is CAWSEQETQYF. The CDR3 coding sequence is TGTGCCTGGAGTGAACAAGAGACCCAGTACTTC.

The chain joins TRBV2 to TRBJ2-7; maybe TRBD1 (6 bases). V shed 9 bases and J shed 0 bases, with 15 bases lying between them. CDR1 and CDR2 from the germline V gene are SNHLY and FYNNEI. The CDR3 has 14 amino acids. As DNA, the CDR3 is TGTGCCAGTGGGGGCGTGGGGACCTCCTACGAGCAGTACTTC. It codes for CASGGVGTSYEQYF.

The chain combines TRBV4-1 with TRBJ2-5, with 10 bases lining up with TRBD2. The CDR3 covers 15 residues. Per the germline V gene, CDR1 is MGHRA and CDR2 is YSYEKL. V gave up 4 bases and J gave up 4 bases; unmatched junction bases: 6. In nucleotides, the CDR3 is TGCGCCAGCAGCCCTCTAGCGGGAGTACTAGAGACCCAGTACTTC. Translated, it gives CASSPLAGVLETQYF.